The rows below give T cell receptor beta chains drawn from one sample of a study of T-cell reconstitution after alpha-beta-depleted transplantation in children. Each CDR3 protein is one row after TCRdb ran MiXCR on the PCR reads. The sample lists around 300,000 distinct CDR3 sequences; over 9% were seen once. Material: PBMCs, obtained before TCRalphabeta/CD19-depleted stem cell transplant. These receptors were collected from a boy under two years old with acute myeloid leukemia, due to receive a stem cell transplant. The CDR3 runs from the conserved cysteine through the conserved F or W. The D gene is left open where the match is weak. The size entry is marked missing in some rows and otherwise reads once, few, many or a size class.

abundance	v_gene	d_gene	j_gene	CDR3nt	CDR3aa
many	TRBV20-1	TRBD2	TRBJ2-1	TGCAGTGCTCCAACCCAGCGGGGGCCTTACAATGAGCAGTTCTTC	CSAPTQRGPYNEQFF
many	TRBV29-1	-	TRBJ1-1	TGCAGCGCTGGGACCGGGAACACTGAAGCTTTCTTT	CSAGTGNTEAFF
many	TRBV7-2	-	TRBJ1-2	TGTGCCAGCAGCTTAGCCCCTCTAGGGGTTCTTAACTATGGCTACACCTTC	CASSLAPLGVLNYGYTF
many	TRBV7-3	-	TRBJ2-1	TGTGCCAGCAGCCAAGGACTGAGCTCCTACAATGAGCAGTTCTTC	CASSQGLSSYNEQFF
many	TRBV7-9	-	TRBJ2-5	TGTGCCAGCAGCCCCGGACAGCTGGGGGAGACCCAGTACTTC	CASSPGQLGETQYF
many	TRBV18	TRBD1	TRBJ2-1	TGTGCCAGCTCACCCGGGACAGGGGTCTACAATGAGCAGTTCTTC	CASSPGTGVYNEQFF
many	TRBV7-3	TRBD1	TRBJ2-1	TGTGCCAGCAGCTCTACCCACAGGGGCCTGAATGAGCAGTTCTTC	CASSSTHRGLNEQFF
many	TRBV5-5	-	TRBJ1-5	TGTGCCAGCAGCTTGGTACGGGATAGCAATCAGCCCCAGCATTTT	CASSLVRDSNQPQHF
-	TRBV28	-	TRBJ1-1	TGTGCCAGCAGTTTATACTTTCAGGGGCTGGACGCTGAAGCTTTCTTT	CASSLYFQGLDAEAFF
many	TRBV15	-	TRBJ1-5	TGTGCCACCAGCAGAGATGGTGACGGGAGAAGCAATCAGCCCCAGCATTTT	CATSRDGDGRSNQPQHF
many	TRBV5-6	TRBD1	TRBJ2-6	TGTGCCAGCAGCTTCATGGGACAGGGTACTGGGGCCAACGTCCTGACTTTC	CASSFMGQGTGANVLTF
few	TRBV4-1	-	TRBJ1-2	TGCGCCAGCAGGCGAGTCCCCGTGGGGGCAGGGTATGGCTACACCTTC	CASRRVPVGAGYGYTF
many	TRBV7-8	-	TRBJ2-7	TGTGCCAGCACCTTGGACAGACCCTCGGGCGAGCAGTACTTC	CASTLDRPSGEQYF
-	TRBV7-2	-	TRBJ2-3	TGTGCCAGCAGCTTTGCACAGGGACTCTCAGATACGCAGTATTTT	CASSFAQGLSDTQYF
-	TRBV19	-	TRBJ1-5	TGTGCCAGTAGTATGTCCGGGCACCTCAATCAGCCCCAGCATTTT	CASSMSGHLNQPQHF
few	TRBV29-1	TRBD1	TRBJ1-5	TGCAGCGTTGCGGACAGGGGTCAGCCCCAGCATTTT	CSVADRGQPQHF
many	TRBV11-3	-	TRBJ2-7	TGTGCCAGCAGCTTACCCCAAAGCTCCTACGAGCAGTACTTC	CASSLPQSSYEQYF
many	TRBV13	TRBD2	TRBJ2-3	TGTGCCAGCAGGTGGAGCGGGAGTTACACAGATACGCAGTATTTT	CASRWSGSYTDTQYF
-	TRBV27	-	TRBJ1-5	TGTGCCAGCGGTCGTTTCTCAGGGGTAAGCAATCAGCCCCAGCATTTT	CASGRFSGVSNQPQHF
few	TRBV12-3/TRBV12-4	TRBD2	TRBJ2-1	TGTGCCAGCAGTTTGTCTAGCGGGAGGTATGAGCAGTTCTTC	CASSLSSGRYEQFF
-	TRBV2	TRBD2	TRBJ2-6	TGTGCCAGCAGCCCACTAGCGGTGAGCTCTGGGGCCAACGTCCTGACTTTC	CASSPLAVSSGANVLTF
many	TRBV20-1	TRBD1	TRBJ1-6	TGCAGTGCTAGAGGGCCTGATCCGACAGGGAGTGATTCACCCCTCCACTTT	CSARGPDPTGSDSPLHF
-	TRBV28	TRBD1	TRBJ1-2	TGTGCCAGCAGTTTAGTTGTGACAGGGCTTGGCTACACCTTC	CASSLVVTGLGYTF
many	TRBV25-1	-	TRBJ2-5	TGTGCCAGCAGTCGGCAGGGACGGCAAGAGACCCAGTACTTC	CASSRQGRQETQYF
many	TRBV7-7	-	TRBJ2-3	TGTGCTAGCAGCTTAGGTCAGGCCACAGATACGCAGTATTTT	CASSLGQATDTQYF
few	TRBV20-1	-	TRBJ1-4	TGCAGTGCTAGAGAAAGAGGGAAACTGTTTTTT	CSARERGKLFF
-	TRBV11-3	-	TRBJ2-7	TGTGCCAGCAGCTTAGTGCTCCAGTCCTACGAGCAGTACTTC	CASSLVLQSYEQYF
many	TRBV7-3	TRBD2	TRBJ2-3	TGTGCCAGCAGCTCGGGACTAGCGGGAGGGTCGGCAGATACGCAGTATTTT	CASSSGLAGGSADTQYF
-	TRBV28	-	TRBJ2-3	TGTGCCAGCAGTTCCTTGACAGCCGGGAATACGCAGTATTTT	CASSSLTAGNTQYF
-	TRBV6-5	TRBD1	TRBJ2-1	TGTGCCAGCAGCCGCGACAGGGGGCGGCAGTTCTTC	CASSRDRGRQFF
few	TRBV7-2	-	TRBJ2-2	TGTGCCAGCAGCTTTTCGGTCGGGGAGCTGTTTTTT	CASSFSVGELFF
few	TRBV7-2	TRBD2	TRBJ2-5	TGTGCCAGCAGCTTAGTATCCAGCGGGGAAAGGACCCAGTACTTC	CASSLVSSGERTQYF
many	TRBV7-8	TRBD1	TRBJ1-5	TGTGCCAGCAGCTCGACAGGGCAGCAGCCCCAGCATTTT	CASSSTGQQPQHF
few	TRBV20-1	TRBD2	TRBJ2-3	TGCAGTGCTAGCCTAGCGGGGGTTGCCGAAGATACGCAGTATTTT	CSASLAGVAEDTQYF
many	TRBV4-3	-	TRBJ1-2	TGCGCCAGCAGCCTACTTGGGGTCTATGGCTACACCTTC	CASSLLGVYGYTF
-	TRBV2	TRBD2	TRBJ2-3	TGTGCCAGCAGGAGGACTAGCGGGGGCACAGATACGCAGTATTTT	CASRRTSGGTDTQYF
many	TRBV10-3	TRBD2	TRBJ2-1	TGTGCCATCAGTGAGTCTGGGGGACTACTCGGGCCCTACAATGAGCAGTTCTTC	CAISESGGLLGPYNEQFF
few	TRBV28	-	TRBJ1-5	TGTGCCAGCAGCTACTCAGGGGACCGACAGTATAGCAATCAGCCCCAGCATTTT	CASSYSGDRQYSNQPQHF
-	TRBV28	TRBD1	TRBJ2-7	TGTGCCAGCACCTTTATCGACAGGGCTGCCTACGAGCAGTACTTC	CASTFIDRAAYEQYF
many	TRBV20-1	-	TRBJ2-5	TGCAGTGCTAGAAAAGGGGGGCAGGAGACCCAGTACTTC	CSARKGGQETQYF
many	TRBV4-3	TRBD2	TRBJ2-7	TGCGCCAGCAGCCAAGATTGGGGGGGAGTCTACGAGCAGTACTTC	CASSQDWGGVYEQYF